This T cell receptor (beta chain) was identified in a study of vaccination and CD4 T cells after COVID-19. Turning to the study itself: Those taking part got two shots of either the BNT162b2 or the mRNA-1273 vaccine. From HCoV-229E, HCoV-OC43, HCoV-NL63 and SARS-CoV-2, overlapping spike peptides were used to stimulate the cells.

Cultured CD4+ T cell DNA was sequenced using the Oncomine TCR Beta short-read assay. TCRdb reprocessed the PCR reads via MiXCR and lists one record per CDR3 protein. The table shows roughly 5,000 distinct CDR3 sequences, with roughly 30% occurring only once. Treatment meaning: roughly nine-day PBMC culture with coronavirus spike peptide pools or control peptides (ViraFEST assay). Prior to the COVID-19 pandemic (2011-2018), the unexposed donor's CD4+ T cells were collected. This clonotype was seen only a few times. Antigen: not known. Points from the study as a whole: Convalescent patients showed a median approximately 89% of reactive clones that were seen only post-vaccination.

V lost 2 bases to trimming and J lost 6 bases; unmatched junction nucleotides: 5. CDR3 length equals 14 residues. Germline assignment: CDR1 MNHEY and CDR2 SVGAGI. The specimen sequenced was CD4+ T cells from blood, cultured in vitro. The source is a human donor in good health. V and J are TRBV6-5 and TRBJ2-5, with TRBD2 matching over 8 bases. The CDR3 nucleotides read TGTGCCAGCAGTTACGGTAGCGGGGTAAAGACCCAGTACTTC. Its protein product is CASSYGSGVKTQYF.